What follows are 28 T cell receptor beta chains derived from one specimen sequenced in a study of T-cell memory formation after mild COVID-19. TCRdb fed the 5' RACE reads into MiXCR, producing one record per CDR3 protein. Among about 110,000 distinct CDR3 sequences listed, 13% to 15% were seen once. Sequenced input: PBMCs or a T cell subset sorted from them (not recorded which). The receptors shown here come from a man between 18 and 29 years old who had mild COVID-19 (a few samples of this study predate the infection). Cell type and time point are not known.

This rearrangement joins TRBV20-1 to TRBJ2-1; 11 bases line up with TRBD2. Trimming at V came to 5 bases and at J to 3 bases, leaving 9 bases not matched to a gene. The germline gives CDR1 DFQATT, CDR2 SNEGSKA (reference sequence). This CDR3 region has 16 residues. The CDR3 nucleotides are TGCAGTGCTCCTTCTGGACTAGCGGGCAGCTACAATGAGCAGTTCTTC. Amino acids: CSAPSGLAGSYNEQFF.

This clonotype occurred a few times. The chain has TRBV7-8 and TRBJ2-1, with 8 bases aligning to TRBD2. This CDR3 comprises 15 residues. V was pared by 8 bases and J by 9 bases, with 15 bases of the junction left unmatched. Germline V gene lookup returns CDR1 SGHVS and CDR2 FQNEAQ. CDR3 region: CASCRTGGLRGEQFF. CDR3 coding DNA: TGTGCCAGCTGTCGAACGGGGGGGCTCCGGGGTGAGCAGTTCTTC.

This clonotype has more than one count but fewer than ten. The chain employs TRBV10-3 and TRBJ2-1, with TRBD1 as a possible D gene (5 bases). This CDR3 comprises 14 residues. Germline V gene lookup returns CDR1 ENHRY and CDR2 SYGVKD. Trimming shortened V by 3 bases and J by 2 bases, and 8 bases separated the two germline ends. CDR3 DNA sequence: TGTGCCATCAGTGATTCCAGGGCCTACAATGAGCAGTTCTTC. Translation gives CAISDSRAYNEQFF.

In its sample, this clonotype was seen a few times. The rearrangement uses TRBV7-9 and TRBJ1-1, with D possibly matching TRBD1 (5 bases). This CDR3 is 15 amino acids long. Germline CDR1 is SEHNR and CDR2 is FQNEAQ (reference sequence). Trimming shortened V by 4 bases and J by 1 base, and 13 bases separated the two germline ends. This CDR3 reads CASSSPTEQNTEAFF. The CDR3 coding sequence is TGTGCCAGCAGCTCCCCGACAGAACAGAACACTGAAGCTTTCTTT.

The chain has TRBV29-1 and TRBJ2-2, with D perhaps TRBD1 (5 bases). This CDR3 region has 16 residues. Germline assignment: CDR1 SQVTM and CDR2 ANQGSEA. V lost 0 bases and J lost 3, with 14 bases in between. This CDR3 is CSVEDLEGAHTGELFF. As DNA, the CDR3 is TGCAGCGTTGAAGATTTAGAAGGGGCGCACACCGGGGAGCTGTTTTTT.

This chain links TRBV4-1 with TRBJ2-1, with 7 bases lining up with TRBD1. The CDR3 sequence is 15 residues long. Looked up from germline, CDR1 is MGHRA and CDR2 is YSYEKL. With V trimmed by 4 bases and J by 5 bases, 8 bases remained unmatched. This CDR3 is CASSLRDSTHNEQFF. CDR3 DNA sequence: TGCGCCAGCAGCCTCCGGGACAGTACCCACAATGAGCAGTTCTTC.

The chain has TRBV7-9 and TRBJ2-5; the D is unclear. Trimming shortened V by 5 bases and J by 2 bases, and 9 bases separated the two germline ends. Germline assignment: CDR1 SEHNR and CDR2 FQNEAQ (reference sequence). This CDR3 is 13 amino acids long. CDR3 coding DNA: TGTGCCAGCAGCCGAGACACGCAAGAGACCCAGTACTTC. This sequence encodes CASSRDTQETQYF.

The chain uses TRBV5-6 and TRBJ2-2; D may be TRBD2 (6 bases). The CDR3 runs 15 residues. The V gene lost 5 bases and the J gene lost 6 bases, with 17 bases spanning the gap. The germline V gene encodes CDR1 SGHDT and CDR2 YYEEEE. Here the CDR3 DNA reads TGTGCCAGCAGTCGACCGGGAGCAGAGGCCGGGGAGCTGTTTTTT. This gives the protein CASSRPGAEAGELFF.

This clonotype has more than one count but fewer than ten. This chain joins TRBV18 and TRBJ1-6; TRBD1 matches at 7 bases. CDR1 KGHSH and CDR2 LQKENI come from the germline V gene. The J segment lost 16 bases and the V segment lost 3 bases, leaving 9 bases of the junction unmatched. This CDR3 is 13 amino acids long. CDR3 sequence: CASSPRGPQGLHF. CDR3 coding DNA: TGTGCCAGCTCACCGAGGGGGCCCCAGGGACTCCACTTT. The complete variable domain, with remaining parts taken from reference TRBV18 and TRBJ1-6, reads NAGVMQNPRHLVRRRGQEARLRCSPMKGHSHVYWYRQLPEEGLKFMVYLQKENIIDESGMPKERFSAEFPKEGPSILRIQQVVRGDSAAYFCASSPRGPQGLHFGNGTRLTVT.

In this sample, this clonotype turned up many times. V and J are TRBV12-3 or TRBV12-4 and TRBJ2-1; D not certain. CDR3 size: 14 residues. Deletions cut 7 bases from V and 5 bases from J, with 15 bases between. The CDR3 DNA follows: TGTGCCAGCACCTCATCGCCAGCAAACAATGAGCAGTTCTTC. It codes for CASTSSPANNEQFF.

The chain couples TRBV20-1 to TRBJ1-1; D perhaps matches TRBD1 (5 bases). Trimming shortened V by 3 bases and J by 1 base, and 9 bases separated the two germline ends. CDR1 DFQATT and CDR2 SNEGSKA come from the germline V gene (reference sequence). This CDR3 has 13 amino acids. CDR3 sequence (DNA): TGCAGTGCTAGTTACAGGCAGAACACTGAAGCTTTCTTT. Its translation is CSASYRQNTEAFF.

This clonotype was observed a few times. The V and J genes are TRBV4-1 and TRBJ2-1; no clear D. The CDR3 loop spans 14 amino acids. CDR1 MGHRA and CDR2 YSYEKL come from the germline V gene. V lost 1 base, J lost 2 bases, and 6 bases lay in between. CDR3 DNA: TGCGCCAGCAGCCAAGTGGGGACCTACAATGAGCAGTTCTTC. The encoded protein is CASSQVGTYNEQFF.

This clonotype occurred a few times. The rearrangement joins TRBV6-5 to TRBJ1-2; D not resolved. CDR3 size: 13 residues. The germline V gene encodes CDR1 MNHEY and CDR2 SVGAGI. V was shortened by 2 bases and J by 5 bases, with 9 bases between the two germline ends. The CDR3 here is CASSYGYWYGYTF. In DNA, the CDR3 is TGTGCCAGCAGTTACGGGTATTGGTATGGCTACACCTTC.

This clonotype was counted a few times. V and J are TRBV20-1 and TRBJ1-2; perhaps TRBD1 as D (5 bases). There are 15 residues in the CDR3. Germline CDR1 DFQATT, CDR2 SNEGSKA (reference sequence). V lost 6 bases and J 4 bases, leaving 21 bases between the germline ends. The CDR3 DNA sequence: TGCAGTGCCCCGGGGGGGTACAGGCTGTCCTATGGCTACACCTTC. Residues: CSAPGGYRLSYGYTF.

The rearrangement joins TRBV6-6 to TRBJ2-3; a possible D gene is TRBD1 (6 bases). CDR1 and CDR2 (germline): MNHNY, SVGAGI (reference sequence). V was shortened by 3 bases and J by 2 bases, with 15 bases between the two germline ends. The CDR3 loop spans 16 amino acids. The chain's CDR3 is CASSYLDRRLTDTQYF. The CDR3 DNA sequence: TGTGCCAGCAGTTATCTGGACAGACGACTCACAGATACGCAGTATTTT.

This clonotype has only a few counts. The chain carries TRBV18 and TRBJ2-5; D is possibly TRBD2 (6 bases). With 3 bases removed from V and 2 bases from J, the gap between germline ends came to 10 bases. CDR1 is KGHSH, CDR2 LQKENI, per germline. This CDR3 spans 14 amino acids. The CDR3 nucleotides read TGTGCCAGCTCACCGTTCCGGGGGCAAGAGACCCAGTACTTC. Translated, it gives CASSPFRGQETQYF.

V and J are TRBV7-9 and TRBJ2-3, with 7 bases aligning to TRBD2. The trim removed 6 bases at V and 0 bases at J, leaving 9 bases unmatched. The CDR3 contains 16 residues. In germline, CDR1 is SEHNR, CDR2 FQNEAQ (reference sequence). The CDR3 spells CASREKAGVSTDTQYF. CDR3 DNA sequence: TGTGCCAGCAGGGAAAAGGCGGGGGTTAGCACAGATACGCAGTATTTT.

There are a few counts of this clonotype. This rearrangement joins TRBV4-1 to TRBJ2-7; D gene uncertain. The CDR3 contains 13 residues. The germline CDR1 and CDR2 sequences are MGHRA and YSYEKL. The V end lost 3 bases, the J end lost 1 base, and 7 bases lay between the germline ends. As DNA, the CDR3 is TGCGCCAGCAGCCAGGGCGCTTCCTACGAGCAGTACTTC. It translates to CASSQGASYEQYF.

The rearrangement uses TRBV20-1 and TRBJ2-1, with D perhaps TRBD2 (6 bases). The CDR3 length is 14 residues. Germline loops: CDR1 DFQATT, CDR2 SNEGSKA (reference sequence). Deletions cut 1 base from V and 4 bases from J, with 11 bases between. CDR3 in DNA: TGCAGTGCTAGAGCGCGCGGGGCATACAATGAGCAGTTCTTC. Protein: CSARARGAYNEQFF.

The chain joins TRBV9 to TRBJ2-6, with D unclear. Germline assignment: CDR1 SGDLS and CDR2 YYNGEE. V was pared by 3 bases and J by 0 bases, with 13 bases between. CDR3 length equals 17 residues. The CDR3 region has the DNA TGTGCCAGCAGCGCCGAGGCCAAAAGCTCTGGGGCCAACGTCCTGACTTTC. This translates into CASSAEAKSSGANVLTF.

The sample holds a few counts of this clonotype. This chain links TRBV4-3 with TRBJ2-7; D is possibly TRBD1 (6 bases). The V end was cut by 4 bases, the J end by 3 bases, with 13 bases between. The CDR3 length is 14 residues. Germline CDR1 and CDR2: LGHNA and YSLEER. The CDR3 nucleotides are TGCGCCAGCAGCCCCGGACAGAGCGGCTACGAGCAGTACTTC. As protein: CASSPGQSGYEQYF.

This clonotype has ten or more counts. This chain links TRBV7-6 with TRBJ2-1, with 12 bases lining up with TRBD1. The CDR3 has 15 amino acids. Germline V gene lookup returns CDR1 SGHVS and CDR2 FNYEAQ. Trimming took 3 bases from V and 9 from J; bases not matched to a gene: 6. CDR3 in DNA: TGTGCCAGCAGCTTTGGGACAGGGGGCCGGGGTGAGCAGTTCTTC. This codes for CASSFGTGGRGEQFF.

There are a few counts of this clonotype. The rearrangement links TRBV6-2 or TRBV6-3 to TRBJ2-1; TRBD1 aligns across 7 bases. Germline V gives CDR1 MNHEY, CDR2 SVGEGT. The length of the CDR3 is 16 residues. Trimming at V came to 5 bases and at J to 3 bases, leaving 10 bases not matched to a gene. The CDR3: CASSTIRDSYYNEQFF. CDR3 in DNA: TGTGCCAGCAGTACCATCCGGGACAGCTACTACAATGAGCAGTTCTTC.

The chain links TRBV7-8 to TRBJ2-1, with unresolved D. The CDR3 sequence is 12 residues long. Germline V gene data show CDR1 as SGHVS and CDR2 as FQNEAQ. The V and J ends lost 5 bases and 3 bases respectively, with 5 bases between them. CDR3 nucleotides: TGTGCCAGCAGCCCGCTCTACAATGAGCAGTTCTTC. Protein: CASSPLYNEQFF.

This clonotype was seen a few times. The chain links TRBV7-2 to TRBJ1-6, with D possibly TRBD1 on 6 matching bases. V lost 2 bases and J 0 bases, leaving 14 bases between the germline ends. The CDR3 contains 18 residues. Germline CDR1 reads SGHTA; CDR2 reads FQGNSA. CDR3 nucleotide sequence: TGTGCCAGCAGCTTATCAGGACAGCCTAGCTCCTATAATTCACCCCTCCACTTT. Amino acid sequence: CASSLSGQPSSYNSPLHF.

This clonotype showed up many times. The chain carries TRBV7-8 and TRBJ1-1; no clear D. The germline gives CDR1 SGHVS, CDR2 FQNEAQ. The V and J ends lost 2 bases and 8 bases respectively, with 6 bases between them. The CDR3 is 11 residues long. CDR3 amino acids: CASSLMQEAFF. CDR3 in DNA: TGTGCCAGCAGCTTAATGCAGGAAGCTTTCTTT.

This clonotype was recorded at least ten times. The genes are TRBV5-1 and TRBJ2-7; D is unresolved. Germline CDR1 is SGHRS and CDR2 is YFSETQ. The germline V and J ends were trimmed by 5 bases and 3 bases, with 12 bases remaining between them. The CDR3 length is 13 residues. DNA of the CDR3: TGCGCCAGCAGAAATAACCTGGGCTACGAGCAGTACTTC. It is translated as CASRNNLGYEQYF.

This chain uses TRBV4-3 with TRBJ2-7; D is unclear. The CDR3 consists of 15 residues. Germline lookup yields CDR1 LGHNA and CDR2 YSLEER. The V and J ends lost 3 bases and 2 bases respectively, with 14 bases between them. CDR3: CASSHKAAGAYEQYF. The CDR3 nucleotides are TGCGCCAGCAGCCATAAGGCGGCAGGAGCCTACGAGCAGTACTTC.